One and the same sample provided the 2 T cell receptor beta chains below, sequenced in a study of cytomegalovirus exposure and HLA in healthy donors. The PCR had 60 Vbeta and 13 Jbeta primers. Some clones are missing from TCRdb's copy, which holds only in-frame ones; the method was immunoSEQ multiplex PCR. The sample holds 200,000 to 250,000 clones, 82% seen once. Sequencing was done on a sample of PBMCs. The receptor set was obtained from a woman in her 40s in good health and CMV-seropositive.

The chain recombines TRBV21-1 with TRBJ2-7; whether TRBD2, the table's D call, matches the DNA was not checked. TRBV21-1 is given as a pseudogene. The CDR3 runs to 17 residues. CDR3 region: CASSKDARRGASYEQYF. The CDR3 DNA reads TGTGCCAGCAGCAAAGACGCCCGGCGGGGGGCCTCCTACGAGCAGTACTTC.

J is TRBJ2-7 and V is TRBV12-5; TRBD2 matches at 12 bases. The CDR3 sequence is 13 residues long. With 4 bases clipped from V and 7 bases from J, the junction kept 2 bases outside the gene matches. Germline lookup yields CDR1 LGHNT and CDR2 FRNRAP. CDR3 region: CASGSLAGGEQYF. In nucleotides, the CDR3 is TGTGCTAGTGGTTCCCTAGCGGGGGGGGAGCAGTACTTC.